This T cell receptor beta chain stems from a study of blood T cell repertoires in COVID-19. The overall study: Spain, Italy and the United States supplied samples that represented acute and convalescent COVID-19.

The authors' processing: Scientists estimated how many nucleated cells there were by amplifying reference gene primers. Repertoires were generated with immunoSEQ multiplex PCR, while TCRdb's copy carries only in-frame clones and drops some. The DNA was the basis for D and trimming; V, J and clone size are from that table. This table holds tens of thousands of clones, more than 70% found once. The source is a human donor in a cohort sampled during active COVID-19. The sample was peripheral blood.

In DNA, the CDR3 is TGTGCCAGCTCACTAGGGACTCCCTCCTACAATGAGCAGTTCTTC. The encoded protein is CASSLGTPSYNEQFF. The rearrangement uses TRBV18 and TRBJ2-1, with a weak D call TRBD2 (6 bases). V lost 4 bases to trimming and J lost 0 bases, with 10 bases between them. This CDR3 has 15 amino acids. Looked up from germline, CDR1 is KGHSH and CDR2 is LQKENI.